This section outlines one T cell receptor beta chain sequence together with its context. Its antigen is unknown. CDR1 and CDR2 (germline): MNHEY, SMNVEV (reference sequence). V was pared by 0 bases and J by 8 bases, with 13 bases between. The CDR3 spans 15 residues. The data were obtained in a study of T-cell memory formation after mild COVID-19. General observations from the study: Contracting CD8+ clones were enriched in EMRA, CD4+ mainly in CM and EM. Contracting clones from day 15 to 85 showed balanced CD4/CD8; later expanders favored CD4+.

TCRalpha and TCRbeta libraries used 5'RACE with constant-segment primers and UMIs. TCRdb itself ran the 5' RACE reads through MiXCR, one entry per CDR3 protein. Here the sample spans about 140,000 distinct CDR3 sequences, 13% to 15% being singletons. The receptor's source is an adult woman who had mild COVID-19 (a few samples of this study predate the infection). Cell type and time point are not known. The sample consisted of PBMCs or a T cell subset sorted from them (not recorded which). V gene TRBV27 combines with J gene TRBJ1-4; no definite D call. The CDR3 region is CASSLSITSKEKLFF. CDR3 nucleotide sequence: TGTGCCAGCAGTTTATCTATTACAAGCAAGGAAAAACTGTTTTTT.